The clone carrying this T cell receptor beta chain was detected ten times or more. Its antigen is not known. The data are from a study of blood T cells in healthy people across ages. Study outcomes and limitations: It was not known whether donors were CMV positive (a possible confounder of expanded clonotype changes). It was the long-lived donors that had more naive CD4+ cells and higher diversity than aged donors.

The CDR3 runs to 14 residues. CDR1 SGDLS and CDR2 YYNGEE come from the germline V gene. V dropped 0 bases and J dropped 6 bases, with 12 bases sitting between them. Alongside a J-beta primer mix, a sample-barcoded 5' primer served in a second PCR lasting about 7 to 12 cycles. All cDNA molecules were each tagged by a template-switch adaptor with 12 random nucleotides. TCRdb reanalysed the 5' RACE reads using MiXCR and keeps one entry per CDR3 protein. The table has some 640,000 distinct CDR3 sequences, about 30% seen once. Each donor was a healthy Caucasian individual from Russia, aged roughly 6 to 95.

The sequencing sample was made of blood. The chain uses TRBV9 and TRBJ1-2; D uncertain. This TCR was recovered from an elderly woman in good health. The CDR3 spells CASSVDQIDHGYTF. DNA of the CDR3: TGTGCCAGCAGCGTAGACCAGATAGACCATGGCTACACCTTC.